The clone carrying this T cell receptor (beta chain) appeared a single time. The data were obtained in a study of blood T cell repertoires in COVID-19. This table comes from immunoSEQ multiplex PCR, and its TCRdb copy is limited to in-frame clones, with some not included. The table has about 240,000 clones, 85% to 90% seen once; the top ten hold around 9.6%. This receptor was taken from a woman aged 45-60 years with COVID-19, enrolled during active disease. Material: peripheral blood.

CDR3 bases: TGTGCCAGCACGGGTCGGGGACAGCAGGAGACCCAGTACTTC. Its protein is CASTGRGQQETQYF. V is TRBV2 and J is TRBJ2-5, with TRBD1 identical over 7 bases. Germline V CDR1 and CDR2: SNHLY, FYNNEI. V shed 7 bases, J shed 5 bases, and the junction held 10 bases outside the gene matches. CDR3 length: 14 amino acids.